This T cell receptor beta chain was profiled in a study of blood T cell repertoires in COVID-19. Overall study: Sample material is recorded as cDNA or gDNA derived from T cells, B-cell-depleted T cells, or PBMCs.

Patients in Seattle were enrolled during active infection, then followed longitudinally. V lost 4 bases and J lost 1, with 8 bases in between. This CDR3 is built from 13 residues. Sequencing was performed with immunoSEQ multiplex PCR; in TCRdb, only in-frame clones are kept and a portion is missing. This sample has some 230,000 clones; about 86% occur once, and the top ten carry about 10%. The sample was peripheral blood. The origin of this receptor is a woman between 45 and 65 years old with COVID-19, enrolled during active disease. This chain uses TRBV12-3 or TRBV12-4 with TRBJ2-7, with D possibly matching TRBD1 (6 bases). CDR3: CASSSQGSYEQYF. CDR3 DNA: TGTGCCAGCAGTTCCCAGGGGTCCTACGAGCAGTACTTC.